The clone carrying this TCR beta chain has ten or more counts. What it binds is not known. CDR1 and CDR2 (germline): SGHRS, YFSETQ. V lost 0 bases to trimming and J lost 6 bases, with 11 bases between them. This CDR3 spans 14 amino acids. The data belong to a study of breast tumors, draining lymph nodes, adjacent tissues. Samples came from axillary lymph nodes draining the breast cancer. General observations from the study: Luminal-like breast cancer showed significantly greater tumor-nontumor repertoire similarity than basal-like breast cancer did.

TCRdb called the multiplex PCR reads again in MiXCR, with one record for every CDR3 protein. The sample lists about 230,000 distinct CDR3 sequences, approximately 31% occurring once. The V and J genes are TRBV5-1 and TRBJ2-3; D not resolved. The origin of this receptor is a female donor with breast cancer. Some clones in this sample may be carry-over from other donors' samples. The sequenced sample was axillary lymph node tissue. CDR3 sequence reads: CASSLAGPLDTQYF. The CDR3, as DNA: TGCGCCAGCAGCTTGGCCGGACCCTTGGATACGCAGTATTTT.